These 9 T cell receptor beta chains were all obtained from the same sample, sequenced in a study of T cell repertoires in cytomegalovirus infection. What these receptors recognize is not known. TCRdb redid the calling of the reads with MiXCR, one entry per CDR3 protein. This repertoire shows approximately 910,000 distinct CDR3 sequences, 31% found once; its top ten account for roughly 13%. The sequencing used cultured CD8+ T cells from PBMCs, collected from culture after CMV antigen stimulation. Receptors originate from a human donor in good health (CMV status not recorded). Some clones in this sample may be carry-over from other donors' samples.

This clonotype was recorded only once. This rearrangement joins TRBV28 to TRBJ2-7; D remains unclear. The CDR3 covers 15 residues. Trimming removed 1 base at V and 2 bases at J, with 12 bases between. Per germline, CDR1 MDHEN and CDR2 SYDVKM. In nucleotides, the CDR3 is TGTGCCAGCAGTTTATCGACCTACGGTGCCTACGAGCAGTACGTC. Residues: CASSLSTYGAYEQYV.

The chain has TRBV19 and TRBJ2-2; 7 positions agree with TRBD2. The V and J ends lost 0 bases and 0 bases, in that order; junction bases with no gene match: 7. This CDR3 has 18 amino acids. Germline assignment: CDR1 LNHDA and CDR2 SQIVND (reference sequence). In DNA, the CDR3 is TGTGCCAGTAGTATAGATGAGGTAGCGGGTCCGAACACCGGGGAGCTGTTTTTT. This codes for CASSIDEVAGPNTGELFF.

The chain has TRBV29-1 and TRBJ2-6; D remains unclear. Per the germline V gene, CDR1 is SQVTM and CDR2 is ANQGSEA. V lost 4 bases, J lost 4 bases, and 8 bases lay in between. This CDR3 contains 13 residues. CDR3 bases: TGCAGCGTTGGACCAGCCGGGGCCAACGTCCTGACTTTC. This codes for CSVGPAGANVLTF.

The V call is TRBV27, the J call TRBJ1-5; the match to TRBD1 covers 9 bases. J lost 6 bases, V lost 4 bases, and 10 bases had no gene match. The CDR3 has 16 residues. The germline gives CDR1 MNHEY, CDR2 SMNVEV (reference sequence). The CDR3 spells CASSSHGQGTGQPQHF. The CDR3, as DNA: TGTGCCAGCAGTTCCCATGGACAGGGGACAGGTCAGCCCCAGCATTTT.

The chain employs TRBV7-6 and TRBJ2-1; the match to TRBD2 covers 7 bases. The CDR3 is 12 amino acids. The ends lost 5 bases at V and 7 bases at J; junction bases unmatched: 2. Germline V gene lookup returns CDR1 SGHVS and CDR2 FNYEAQ. CDR3 residues: CASSGTTNEQFF. The DNA of the CDR3 is TGTGCCAGCAGCGGGACTACAAATGAGCAGTTCTTC.

This clonotype showed up just once. The chain is built from TRBV23-1 and TRBJ1-1; D not certain. TRBV23-1 is placed among ORFs of uncertain function. Trimming pared 0 bases from V and 1 base from J, leaving 3 bases between. This CDR3 has 13 amino acids. The CDR3 nucleotides are TGCGCCAGCAGTCAATCGAAGAACACTGAAGCTTTCTTT. Translating it yields CASSQSKNTEAFF.

The chain couples TRBV19 to TRBJ1-5; D perhaps matches TRBD1 (5 bases). CDR1 is LNHDA and CDR2 is SQIVND in the germline V gene (reference sequence). V was shortened by 3 bases and J by 7 bases, with 13 bases between the two germline ends. CDR3 length: 14 residues. This chain's CDR3 is CASSIKGNSQPQHF. DNA for the CDR3: TGTGCCAGTAGTATCAAGGGGAACAGCCAGCCCCAGCATTTT.

Here the CDR3 reads CASSSPGQGHPETGYTF. CDR3 in DNA: TGTGCCAGCAGCTCGCCAGGACAGGGTCATCCGGAGACCGGCTACACCTTC. V is TRBV7-9 and J is TRBJ1-2; TRBD1 matches 8 bases. V trimming: 4 bases; J trimming: 8 bases; junction bases outside the gene matches: 18. CDR1 and CDR2 (germline): SEHNR, FQNEAQ (reference sequence). This CDR3 region has 17 residues. The full variable domain, in which reference TRBV7-9 and TRBJ1-2 provide the parts outside the CDR3, is DTGVSQNPRHKITKRGQNVTFRCDPISEHNRLYWYRQTLGQGPEFLTYFQNEAQLEKSRLLSDRFSAERPKGSFSTLEIQRTEQGDSAMYLCASSSPGQGHPETGYTFGSGTRLTVV.

This clonotype showed up many times. The chain employs TRBV7-2 and TRBJ2-3; 10 bases map to TRBD1. V was clipped by 5 bases and J by 3 bases; unmatched bases: 5. Germline-derived CDR1 and CDR2 are SGHTA and FQGNSA. The CDR3 has 15 amino acids. CDR3 sequence (DNA): TGTGCCAGCAGCCTTGACAGGGGGCCAACAGATACGCAGTATTTT. Amino acid sequence: CASSLDRGPTDTQYF.